The present T cell receptor (beta chain) was sequenced within a study of cytomegalovirus exposure and HLA in healthy donors (dated by TCRdb to about 2017). With respect to the entire study: According to an earlier analysis of a few hundred of the donors, roughly 180 million T cells yielded 100 million or so unique TCR beta sequences and about 300 Gb of sequence data. Approximately 300 gigabases of sequencing data and around 85 million unique TCR sequences made up an early release that covered 500 to 650 HLA-typed donors. The genetic ancestry cluster associated with self-reported Caucasian donors included over 65% of the approximately 430 genotyped donors. The study aimed to test whether signatures of past pathogen exposure could be identified by cataloging public T cell receptors. The study profiled the T cell repertoires of about 640 subjects by immunosequencing and related them to cytomegalovirus serostatus. A separate validation cohort of 100 to 150 different subjects was used in addition to the roughly 720-subject first cohort. To predict cytomegalovirus infection status, the study brought together high-throughput TCR immunosequencing, statistical association of individual TCRs with disease status, and machine learning. A later analysis re-examined previously published TCR beta repertoires from just over 650 donors and added high-resolution HLA genotyping to investigate patterns of TCR occurrence. In the later analysis, no new phenotypic data were used to find candidate immune exposures; instead, reliance was placed on TCR beta sequences and their occurrence across donors. In an earlier analysis of more than 550 of the donors, high-throughput TCR beta sequencing was used to judge whether each TCR beta V gene segment behaved as functional or pseudogenic. Donor age, sex, ethnicity and CMV serostatus were compiled alongside the repertoire data. A later genetic analysis took genome-wide SNP genotypes for about three fifths of the roughly 670 donors and used that subset as a discovery cohort. Every discovery cohort repertoire had been produced on one sequencing platform. HLA typing covered class I and class II loci at four-digit resolution. Typing coverage differed by locus: A, B, C, DRB1 and DQB1 were typed in about 620-640 donors, DQA1 in 522, DPA1 in nearly 610, and DPB1 in 400 to 490. Because of strong linkage in the cohort, roughly 5 DR-DQ haplotypes were treated as single units for association and clustering. Across 300 to 500 genotyped donors of the cohort, an average of about 240,000 unique TCR beta nucleotide sequences per donor were sequenced, and roughly a sixth of those sequences were non-productive.

What the work shows at the level of the full study, not this receptor alone: The classifier was reported to diagnose cytomegalovirus status with high specificity and sensitivity in both the original cohort and the validation cohort. In a later analysis, HLA-associated TCR beta chains showed more clonal expansion and lower generation probabilities than non-associated chains that were equally common. According to a later analysis, parvovirus B19, influenza, CMV and Epstein-Barr virus appeared linked to several top co-occurrence clusters. A later genetic analysis associated a missense DCLRE1C variant with V-gene and J-gene trimming of TCR beta chains, and an independent cohort replicated the association. In vitro tests confirmed that a few of the cytomegalovirus-associated TCR beta chains recognize cytomegalovirus antigens. HLA typing was unavailable for some donors at each locus, so association tests used only the typed subset. In a later genetic analysis, fewer N-insertions in productive TCRs were reported among donors in an Asian-associated ancestry cluster than the roughly 640-donor mean. In the study, approximately 160 TCR beta chains were listed as associated with cytomegalovirus. The presence/absence analyses assumed that sequencing depth was roughly uniform across donors, and that assumption may not be true. A further reported finding was that TCR beta sequences accurately predicted the HLA-A and HLA-B alleles for most subjects in the first cohort. According to a later analysis, TCR association rates differed among HLA loci, with DRB1 alleles showing the most associated TCRs and HLA-C alleles showing the fewest. A later analysis associated about 16,000 TCR beta sequences with specific HLA alleles at a false discovery rate of 0.05. The earlier analysis of about 600 of the donors excluded seventeen rarely observed V segments, including chromosome 9 orphons, because counts were too low. According to the authors, the approach could potentially be generalized to other disease states and immunological phenotypes. Most CMV-associated TCR beta chains appeared to be HLA-restricted in a later analysis, and the HLA associations seemed to be driven largely by CMV exposure. When HLA alleles, especially DR and DQ, strongly co-occurred, attributing TCR associations to individual alleles was difficult. A cluster of highly shared sequence variants was judged likely to represent a technical artifact of the sequencing pipeline. For the cohort, immune exposure information was limited to CMV serostatus. This cohort had only TCR beta chains sequenced, and the lack of alpha or paired-chain data limited which features could be detected. An earlier analysis of around 600 of the donors showed that most TCR beta V segments appeared in productive rearrangements either about 87% or about 30% of the time, which broadly matched IMGT annotations. Across donors, most TCR sequences were observed very rarely, whereas some public TCRs were present in many individuals. Linkage disequilibrium might explain the correlated functional status among segregating V segments, but an unknown experimental factor could not be excluded.

In total, 666 healthy bone marrow donors made up the cohort. All cohort members were sampled while nominally healthy, although unrecorded immune exposures were likely present. The donor was CMV seropositive and was included in the group of some 290 seropositive cohort members. Every donor gave a peripheral blood sample, and the peripheral blood mononuclear cells from that sample were used for TCR beta sequencing. The Qiagen DNeasy Blood Extraction Kit was used to extract genomic DNA from the blood cell samples. On this clone: This clone's antigen is unknown. No much larger clone is present one base from it, and per-base qualities are unavailable.

The receptor library was made with the immunoSEQ multiplex PCR assay. For the multiplex PCR, a mixture combining 60 forward primers for TCR Vbeta segments and 13 reverse primers for TCR Jbeta segments was used. A multiplex PCR assay on genomic DNA amplified the CDR3 region of rearranged TCR beta genes. The Illumina HiSeq System was used to sequence the amplified TCR beta libraries as 87-base-pair reads. Turning to the authors' computational methods: A later analysis tallied 75 million to 85 million unique TCR beta chains across the roughly 610 repertoires, and some 10 million of those chains were shared by two or more donors. Raw reads were error-corrected and collapsed into unique sequences by a nearest-neighbor algorithm in which closely related sequences were merged to remove PCR and sequencing errors. Alignment of CDR3 sequences to IMGT reference sequences was used to assign V, D and J gene segments. Each retained sequence needed at least a six-nucleotide match to both a V gene segment and a J gene segment. Rearrangements were classified as productive when the CDR3 lacked stop codons and remained in frame with V and J, and all other rearrangements were classified as non-productive. CDR3 was defined by IMGT convention, running from the second conserved V-encoded cysteine to the conserved J-encoded phenylalanine. Sequences without an unambiguous match to a single V gene segment were excluded from the earlier analysis of 450 to 650 of the donors. An earlier analysis of under 750 of the donors called V segments functional above 56.7% productive rearrangements and segregating when the between-donor standard deviation exceeded 5%. A statistical classification framework was built to diagnose cytomegalovirus status from the catalog of TCR beta chain sequences. In a later analysis, TCR nucleotide sequences were compared against IMGT/GENE-DB human TR gene sequences so that V and J genes could be assigned. In a later analysis, CDR3 sequences and most-parsimonious VDJ recombination scenarios were assigned using the TCRdist pipeline. In a later analysis, every TCR beta chain was defined by the combination of its CDR3 amino acid sequence and its V-gene family, and reads without a unique V-gene family were dropped. As a way to deal with suspected cross-contamination and a sequencing artifact, a later analysis dropped 450 to 600 nucleotide sequences that were highly shared and had low generation probability. A later analysis calculated a clonal expansion index for each public chain from normalized within-repertoire ranks of inferred template counts. In a later analysis, generation probabilities were computed with a VDJ recombination model fitted to out-of-frame rearrangements, and the resulting probabilities were checked against IGoR. Hypergeometric tests were used in a later analysis to score TCR-TCR, TCR-HLA and TCR-CMV co-occurrence, with a repertoire-size bias correction applied to the TCR pairs. A later analysis estimated false discovery rates by permuting HLA or CMV assignments 20 times. In a later analysis, co-occurring TCRs were grouped with DBSCAN, and TCRdist sequence similarity was added when clustering was performed within HLA-allele-positive subsets. For co-occurrence clustering, repertoires with fewer than 30,000 or more than 120,000 public chains were excluded, along with five repertoires with anomalous nucleotide sharing. TCRdb holds this immuneACCESS table with in-frame rearrangements only. Some clones are missing; in checked studies, unresolved V genes explain under half, and the rest has no known cause. D and trimming come from the DNA, and the V and J calls and clone size come from that table. The table for this sample lists around 83,000 clones; around four fifths of them were counted only once. The ten largest make up under 5% of the sample.

This TCR derives from a male donor in good health and CMV-seropositive. Sequences were obtained from PBMCs.

For the CDR3, the sequence is CASSIRGHKSGRSGELFF. The nucleotides are TGTGCCAGCAGCATAAGGGGACATAAGAGCGGAAGGTCCGGGGAGCTGTTTTTT. The chain uses TRBV11-2 and TRBJ2-2; the D region possibly corresponds to TRBD1 (6 bases align). Per the germline V gene, SGHAT is the CDR1 and FQNNGV is the CDR2. A distance of 25 bases separates the germline ends of V and J, which lose 5 bases and 6 bases respectively. From the cysteine up to the phenylalanine, the CDR3 has a length of 18 residues. Just the 54-base CDR3 DNA is kept, in frame starting at base 1.